Below, 6 T cell receptor beta chains from the same sample are listed, as sequenced in a study of cytomegalovirus exposure and HLA in healthy donors. Vbeta (60) and Jbeta (13) primers were used in the PCR. The assay was immunoSEQ multiplex PCR, and TCRdb's table has in-frame clones only and misses some. This table has 160,000 or so clones, 60% to 80% appearing once. Sequences were obtained from PBMCs. The source is a man between 40 and 49 years old in good health and CMV-seropositive.

This rearrangement joins TRBV5-5 to TRBJ1-5; TRBD1 is a possible D gene (5 bases). The CDR3 consists of 15 residues. Germline V gene sequence: CDR1 SGHKS, CDR2 YYEKEE (reference sequence). Trimming pared 1 base from V and 3 bases from J, leaving 11 bases between. The CDR3 DNA is TGTGCCAGCAGCTTGAGGTCAGGGCCCAATCAGCCCCAGCATTTT. It is translated as CASSLRSGPNQPQHF.

This sequence joins TRBV30 and TRBJ2-1; D unclear. The V end lost 8 bases, the J end lost 3 bases, and 14 bases lay between the germline ends. The CDR3 is 13 amino acids. Germline V gene sequence: CDR1 GTSNPN, CDR2 SVGIG (reference sequence). The CDR3 bases are TGTGCCGGAGTTGCTCCGGGCTACAATGAGCAGTTCTTC. Protein: CAGVAPGYNEQFF.

The chain uses TRBV6-1 and TRBJ2-7; the D gene is possibly TRBD1 (5 bases). Germline CDR1 reads MNHNS; CDR2 reads SASEGT. V lost 6 bases and J 6 bases, leaving 21 bases between the germline ends. The CDR3 is 15 amino acids. In DNA form, the CDR3 reads TGTGCCAGCAGAGATGGGGCGCTACCCTCCCGCGAGCAGTACTTC. Protein sequence: CASRDGALPSREQYF.

The chain employs TRBV5-1 and TRBJ1-2; 9 bases align to TRBD1. This CDR3 spans 15 amino acids. CDR1 and CDR2 from the germline V gene are SGHRS and YFSETQ. V gave up 5 bases and J gave up 0 bases; unmatched junction bases: 5. The CDR3 region has the DNA TGCGCCAGCAGTCTGAGGGACAGGGCTAACTATGGCTACACCTTC. This gives the protein CASSLRDRANYGYTF.

The chain uses TRBV28 and TRBJ2-7; D might be TRBD1 (5 bases). This CDR3 region has 13 residues. V was trimmed by 3 bases and J by 5 bases, leaving 11 bases between them. Germline V gives CDR1 MDHEN, CDR2 SYDVKM. Written as DNA, the CDR3 is TGTGCCAGCAGTTTGCCAGGGCGCCACGAGCAGTACTTC. Translated, it gives CASSLPGRHEQYF.

The CDR3 loop is CASSLGSSTDTQYF. The CDR3 DNA reads TGTGCCAGCAGCTTAGGAAGCAGCACAGATACGCAGTATTTT. The rearrangement links TRBV11-2 to TRBJ2-3; D call uncertain. Germline CDR1 and CDR2: SGHAT and FQNNGV. V gave up 1 base and J gave up 0 bases, with 5 bases separating them. This CDR3 has 14 residues.